This is a list of T cell receptor beta chains from one sample in a study of cytomegalovirus exposure and HLA in healthy donors. Profiling relied on immunoSEQ multiplex PCR, and the TCRdb table lists in-frame clones only, not all of them. The table lists about 82,000 clones, 95% of them singletons. The sequencing sample was made of PBMCs. These TCRs come from a young woman in good health and CMV-seronegative. Each CDR3 is given with its conserved first and last residue. Fields, in order: J gene, V gene, D gene, clone size, CDR3 DNA, CDR3 protein. The D gene is left open where the match is weak. Clone size appears in some rows only: once, few, many, or a class for an expanded clone.

J: TRBJ2-1; V: TRBV27; D: NA; size: NA; DNA: TGTGCCAGCAGTTTAGAGGACAGCTACAATGAGCAGTTCTTC; CDR3: CASSLEDSYNEQFF
J: TRBJ2-1; V: TRBV2; D: TRBD2; size: NA; DNA: TGTGCCAACCGCCCTAGCGGGGGGGCATTGGATGAGCAGTTCTTC; CDR3: CANRPSGGALDEQFF
J: TRBJ1-2; V: TRBV5-6; D: NA; size: NA; DNA: TGTGCCAGCAGCTTGCGGCAGGGGAACTATGGCTACACCTTC; CDR3: CASSLRQGNYGYTF
J: TRBJ1-2; V: TRBV5-6; D: NA; size: few; DNA: TGTGCCAGCAGCTTGGGGACACTCAACTATGGCTACACCTTC; CDR3: CASSLGTLNYGYTF
J: TRBJ1-1; V: TRBV5-1; D: TRBD1; size: NA; DNA: TGCGCCAGCAGCTTGGCCGAGACAGGGGCCACTGAAGCTTTCTTT; CDR3: CASSLAETGATEAFF
J: TRBJ2-1; V: TRBV13; D: TRBD2; size: once; DNA: TGTGCCAGCAGTCTCGGACTAGCGGCCTACAATGAGCAGTTCTTC; CDR3: CASSLGLAAYNEQFF
J: TRBJ2-1; V: TRBV7-2; D: TRBD2; size: NA; DNA: TGTGCCAGCAGCTTCTGGACTAGCGGGGGTTACAATGAGCAGTTCTTC; CDR3: CASSFWTSGGYNEQFF
J: TRBJ2-5; V: TRBV9; D: TRBD2; size: once; DNA: TGTGCCAGCAGCGTAGTTCCTAGCGGGGGTATAGAGACCCAGTACTTC; CDR3: CASSVVPSGGIETQYF
J: TRBJ1-2; V: TRBV6-1; D: NA; size: once; DNA: TGTGCCAGCAGTGAACGGGGGGACCATCCCTATGGCTACACCTTC; CDR3: CASSERGDHPYGYTF
J: TRBJ1-2; V: TRBV4-1; D: NA; size: NA; DNA: TGCGCCAGCAGCCAAGAAGGGGTGACTTACTATGGCTACACCTTC; CDR3: CASSQEGVTYYGYTF
J: TRBJ1-5; V: TRBV21-1; D: NA; size: NA; DNA: TGTGCCAGCAACTTACCGGACAGAACCATCAGCAATCAGCCCCAGCATTTT; CDR3: CASNLPDRTISNQPQHF
J: TRBJ2-5; V: TRBV5-1; D: TRBD1; size: once; DNA: TGCGCCAGCAGCTTGGCGGGACAGTTATGGGATTTAGAGACCCAGTACTTC; CDR3: CASSLAGQLWDLETQYF
J: TRBJ2-2; V: TRBV30; D: NA; size: NA; DNA: TGTGCCTGGACAAGAGGGAACACCGGGGAGCTGTTTTTT; CDR3: CAWTRGNTGELFF
J: TRBJ2-1; V: TRBV5-4; D: TRBD2; size: NA; DNA: TGTGCCAGCAGCTTAATCGGGGGGGCGTACTCCTACAATGAGCAGTTCTTC; CDR3: CASSLIGGAYSYNEQFF
J: TRBJ2-3; V: TRBV9; D: NA; size: NA; DNA: TGTGCCAGCAGCGTAGCTGTTGGGGGGAGCACAGATACGCAGTATTTT; CDR3: CASSVAVGGSTDTQYF
J: TRBJ2-7; V: TRBV27; D: TRBD2; size: NA; DNA: TGTGCCAGCAGTTCCTGGGGGACTAGCTCCTACGAGCAGTACTTC; CDR3: CASSSWGTSSYEQYF
J: TRBJ2-7; V: TRBV27; D: NA; size: once; DNA: TGTGCCAGCAGTTTAAGGCAGGGAAGGTTGGACGAGCAGTACTTC; CDR3: CASSLRQGRLDEQYF
J: TRBJ1-5; V: TRBV9; D: NA; size: NA; DNA: TGTGCCAGCAGCCTTACAGGGAATAGCAATCAGCCCCAGCATTTT; CDR3: CASSLTGNSNQPQHF
J: TRBJ1-2; V: TRBV7-2; D: TRBD1; size: once; DNA: TGTGCCAGCAGCACCGGGACAGGGGACTATGGCTACACCTTC; CDR3: CASSTGTGDYGYTF
J: TRBJ2-1; V: TRBV5-1; D: TRBD2; size: NA; DNA: TGCGCCAGCAGCTTGGAGCGGACTAGCTCCTACAATGAGCAGTTCTTC; CDR3: CASSLERTSSYNEQFF
J: TRBJ2-2; V: TRBV29-1; D: TRBD1; size: NA; DNA: TGCAGCGTTCGGACAGGGGGCATTACCGGGGAGCTGTTTTTT; CDR3: CSVRTGGITGELFF
J: TRBJ1-2; V: TRBV6-1; D: NA; size: NA; DNA: TGTGCCAGCACCCTTAAGGGGGGGGCGCGCTATGGCTACACCTTC; CDR3: CASTLKGGARYGYTF
J: TRBJ1-2; V: TRBV28; D: NA; size: NA; DNA: TGTGCCAGCTCACAGAACCCGGCCAGAGATTCCTATGGCTACACCTTC; CDR3: CASSQNPARDSYGYTF
J: TRBJ1-2; V: TRBV4-3; D: TRBD1; size: NA; DNA: TGCGCCAGCAGCCAAGAGCCCGCGGGACAGGGGGCAAATGGCTACACCTTC; CDR3: CASSQEPAGQGANGYTF
J: TRBJ2-1; V: TRBV28; D: TRBD1; size: NA; DNA: TGTGCCAGCAACCCGACAGGGCGCTCCTACAATGAGCAGTTCTTC; CDR3: CASNPTGRSYNEQFF
J: TRBJ2-7; V: TRBV21-1; D: NA; size: NA; DNA: TGTGCCAGCATAATCGTTCAGGGTCGGAAGCAGTACTTC; CDR3: CASIIVQGRKQYF
J: TRBJ1-5; V: TRBV2; D: TRBD1; size: NA; DNA: TGTGCCAGCAACCGGGACAGGGACAATCAGCCCCAGCATTTT; CDR3: CASNRDRDNQPQHF
J: TRBJ2-1; V: TRBV9; D: TRBD2; size: NA; DNA: TGTGCCAGCAGCGGGCAAACTAGCGGGATATTCTTCTTC; CDR3: CASSGQTSGIFFF
J: TRBJ1-3; V: TRBV5-6; D: TRBD1; size: once; DNA: TGTGCCAGCAGCTTGCCGGGACAGGGATACTCTGGAAACACCATATATTTT; CDR3: CASSLPGQGYSGNTIYF
J: TRBJ2-2; V: TRBV5-1; D: TRBD1; size: NA; DNA: TGCGCCAGCAGTCAAATCCAGGGGGAAGAGGGAACCGGGGAGCTGTTTTTT; CDR3: CASSQIQGEEGTGELFF
J: TRBJ2-7; V: TRBV28; D: TRBD1; size: NA; DNA: TGTGCCAGCAGTTTGTCCGGGACAGGGGATTACGAGCAGTACTTC; CDR3: CASSLSGTGDYEQYF
J: TRBJ1-5; V: TRBV5-4; D: TRBD1; size: NA; DNA: TGTGCCAGCAGCTTGGGGGGACAGGGACAGCCCCAGCATTTT; CDR3: CASSLGGQGQPQHF
J: TRBJ2-3; V: TRBV2; D: TRBD1; size: NA; DNA: TGTGCCAGCAGTCCCCCCCTTTGGCGACAGGGGAGCACAGATACGCAGTATTTT; CDR3: CASSPPLWRQGSTDTQYF
J: TRBJ2-5; V: TRBV5-1; D: TRBD1; size: NA; DNA: TGCGCCAGCAGCTTACAGGGGGCATTCCAAGAGACCCAGTACTTC; CDR3: CASSLQGAFQETQYF
J: TRBJ2-1; V: TRBV18; D: TRBD2; size: NA; DNA: TGTGCCAGCTCATCGGGACTAGCGGGAGTTAATGAGCAGTTCTTC; CDR3: CASSSGLAGVNEQFF
J: TRBJ1-1; V: TRBV5-4; D: TRBD1; size: NA; DNA: TGTGCCAGCAGCTCCAGGGCGGGACAGATGAACACTGAAGCTTTCTTT; CDR3: CASSSRAGQMNTEAFF
J: TRBJ2-1; V: TRBV4-2; D: NA; size: NA; DNA: TGTGCCAGCAGCCAAGACAGGGAAAATGAGCAGTTCTTC; CDR3: CASSQDRENEQFF
J: TRBJ1-1; V: TRBV2; D: NA; size: NA; DNA: TGTGCCAGCAGGAGGGGGGGGGCAGAGACTGAAGCTTTCTTT; CDR3: CASRRGGAETEAFF
J: TRBJ2-5; V: TRBV7-2; D: TRBD2; size: NA; DNA: TGTGCCAGCAGCTTAGAGCGGGGGACGGGGACCCAGTACTTC; CDR3: CASSLERGTGTQYF
J: TRBJ1-6; V: TRBV7-9; D: TRBD1; size: NA; DNA: TGTGCCAGCACCCTGGGACAGGTGAATTCACCCCTCCACTTT; CDR3: CASTLGQVNSPLHF
J: TRBJ2-2; V: TRBV5-1; D: NA; size: NA; DNA: TGCGCCAGCAGCCCGAGTGCAGCGGTGAACACCGGGGAGCTGTTTTTT; CDR3: CASSPSAAVNTGELFF
J: TRBJ2-7; V: TRBV27; D: TRBD1; size: NA; DNA: TGTGCCACCCACAGGGGCCTCGAGCAGTACTTC; CDR3: CATHRGLEQYF
J: TRBJ2-3; V: TRBV7-2; D: NA; size: NA; DNA: TGTGCCAGCAGCTCAACAGGGTCTAGCACAGATACGCAGTATTTT; CDR3: CASSSTGSSTDTQYF
J: TRBJ2-7; V: TRBV4-1; D: TRBD2; size: few; DNA: TGCGCCAGCAGCCACCCACTAGCGGGAGGGCCCTACGAGCAGTACTTC; CDR3: CASSHPLAGGPYEQYF
J: TRBJ2-3; V: TRBV6-1; D: NA; size: NA; DNA: TGTGCCAGCAGTGGTGGAGGGAGCACAGATACGCAGTATTTT; CDR3: CASSGGGSTDTQYF
J: TRBJ2-3; V: TRBV5-1; D: TRBD2; size: NA; DNA: TGCGCCAGCAGCTCGCTTGGGGGGGAAGATACGCAGTATTTT; CDR3: CASSSLGGEDTQYF
J: TRBJ2-1; V: TRBV30; D: NA; size: NA; DNA: TGTGCCTGGAGTGTCCCCCGGTACAATGAGCAGTTCTTC; CDR3: CAWSVPRYNEQFF
J: TRBJ2-3; V: TRBV10-1; D: TRBD2; size: NA; DNA: TGCGCCAGCAGTGAGTCGACTAGCGGGCCAGATACGCAGTATTTT; CDR3: CASSESTSGPDTQYF
J: TRBJ1-1; V: TRBV6-6; D: NA; size: NA; DNA: TGTGCCAGCAGGGAACCGGGTCTCGGGGACTCTGAAGCTTTCTTT; CDR3: CASREPGLGDSEAFF
J: TRBJ2-2; V: TRBV2; D: TRBD2; size: NA; DNA: TGTGCCAGCAGGGGGACTAGCGGGAGAGGCGGGGAGCTGTTTTTT; CDR3: CASRGTSGRGGELFF
J: TRBJ1-2; V: TRBV28; D: NA; size: once; DNA: TGTGCCAGCAGTCCGCCGGGGAGGTTAGGGGTTGGCTACACCTTC; CDR3: CASSPPGRLGVGYTF
J: TRBJ2-7; V: TRBV30; D: NA; size: NA; DNA: TGTGCCTGGAGTCAAACGGGATTCTACGAGCAGTACTTC; CDR3: CAWSQTGFYEQYF
J: TRBJ1-2; V: TRBV18; D: NA; size: NA; DNA: TGTGCCAGCTCAGAAAGAGGAGACTATGGCTACACCTTC; CDR3: CASSERGDYGYTF
J: TRBJ2-7; V: TRBV29-1; D: NA; size: once; DNA: TGCAGCGTTTTCCAACAAGACTCCTACGAGCAGTACTTC; CDR3: CSVFQQDSYEQYF
J: TRBJ2-7; V: TRBV7-8; D: TRBD1; size: NA; DNA: TGTGCCAGCAGCTTCCGGGACAGGCGTCCCTACGAGCAGTACTTC; CDR3: CASSFRDRRPYEQYF
J: TRBJ2-1; V: TRBV28; D: TRBD1; size: NA; DNA: TGTGCCAGCAGTTCGACAGGGGACTCCTACAATGAGCAGTTCTTC; CDR3: CASSSTGDSYNEQFF
J: TRBJ1-6; V: TRBV7-9; D: TRBD1; size: NA; DNA: TGTGCCAGCAGCTCAGCGAAACAGGGGAAGAATTCACCCCTCCACTTT; CDR3: CASSSAKQGKNSPLHF